This is a list of T cell receptor beta chains from one sample in a study of follicular helper T cells after annual influenza vaccination. Sequencing was performed with immunoSEQ multiplex PCR; in TCRdb, only in-frame clones are kept and a portion is missing. The sample records roughly 15,000 clones, around 84% being singletons. Sequences were derived from CXCR5+ CD38- circulating T follicular helper cells from blood, sampled 7 days after influenza vaccination. All receptors come from an adult who received the influenza vaccine. Both conserved end residues are part of each CDR3. Each record gives: J gene, D gene, clone size, V gene, CDR3 DNA, CDR3 protein. The D gene is left open where the match is weak. Size values are once, few and many counts, or a class for expanded clones, and some rows have none.

J: TRBJ2-1
D: .
size: .
V: TRBV11-3
DNA: TGTGCCAGCAGCTTAGTAGCAGACAATGAGCAGTTCTTC
CDR3: CASSLVADNEQFF

J: TRBJ2-3
D: TRBD2
size: once
V: TRBV19
DNA: TGTGCCAGTAGTATAGGCGGGGGGTACACAGATACGCAGTATTTT
CDR3: CASSIGGGYTDTQYF

J: TRBJ1-4
D: TRBD1
size: few
V: TRBV2
DNA: TGTGCCATTTCGGGACAGATAAATGAAAAACTGTTTTTT
CDR3: CAISGQINEKLFF

J: TRBJ2-7
D: .
size: .
V: TRBV7-6
DNA: TGTGCCAGCAGCTTATCAGGGGGGTCCCCCTACGAGCAGTACTTC
CDR3: CASSLSGGSPYEQYF

J: TRBJ1-6
D: .
size: .
V: TRBV6-5
DNA: TGTGCCAGCAGTTATCGGACAGAGAATAATTCACCCCTCCACTTT
CDR3: CASSYRTENNSPLHF

J: TRBJ2-1
D: .
size: .
V: TRBV5-1
DNA: TGCGCCAGCAGCTTGGAAAGGGCGGGGGAGCAGTTCTTC
CDR3: CASSLERAGEQFF

J: TRBJ2-1
D: TRBD2
size: once
V: TRBV27
DNA: TGTGCCAGCGGGTTAGGGACTAGCGGTTACAATGAGCAGTTCTTC
CDR3: CASGLGTSGYNEQFF

J: TRBJ1-1
D: .
size: .
V: TRBV9
DNA: TGTGCCAGCAGCGCACAAATGAACACTGAAGCTTTCTTT
CDR3: CASSAQMNTEAFF

J: TRBJ2-1
D: .
size: .
V: TRBV2
DNA: TGTGCCAGCCGGAGGGACTTCAACAATGAGCAGTTCTTC
CDR3: CASRRDFNNEQFF

J: TRBJ1-2
D: .
size: few
V: TRBV11-2
DNA: TGTGCCAGCAGCTTAGAGGGCAGGGTGGGTGGCTACACCTTC
CDR3: CASSLEGRVGGYTF

J: TRBJ2-1
D: TRBD1
size: .
V: TRBV5-4
DNA: TGTGCCAGCAGCTTGGGCCAGGGGGCGTTTGATGAGCAGTTCTTC
CDR3: CASSLGQGAFDEQFF

J: TRBJ2-2
D: .
size: once
V: TRBV14
DNA: TGTGCCAGCAGCCCCAGTCCAGGCAGAGGGACCGGGGAGCTGTTTTTT
CDR3: CASSPSPGRGTGELFF

J: TRBJ1-3
D: TRBD1
size: few
V: TRBV5-1
DNA: TGCGCCAGCACCCGGGGGCAGGGGGCCCCTGGAAACACCATATATTTT
CDR3: CASTRGQGAPGNTIYF

J: TRBJ2-7
D: .
size: .
V: TRBV28
DNA: TGTGCCAGCAGTGATGCGAGGTCTCAAATGATCTACGAGCAGTACTTC
CDR3: CASSDARSQMIYEQYF

J: TRBJ2-7
D: .
size: .
V: TRBV6-5
DNA: TGTGCCAGCAGTTACTCCAGGACAGTCTACTTC
CDR3: CASSYSRTVYF

J: TRBJ1-4
D: .
size: .
V: TRBV29-1
DNA: TGCAGCGTTCGATCCGGGTTAGGTTATGAAAAACTGTTTTTT
CDR3: CSVRSGLGYEKLFF

J: TRBJ2-7
D: TRBD1
size: .
V: TRBV5-6
DNA: TGTGCCAGCAGCTTGGGGCAGGGGGTTACCTACGAGCAGTACTTC
CDR3: CASSLGQGVTYEQYF

J: TRBJ2-1
D: .
size: once
V: TRBV19
DNA: TGTGCCAGTACCTCAGAGGCACTTTCCTACAATGAGCAGTTCTTC
CDR3: CASTSEALSYNEQFF

J: TRBJ1-6
D: .
size: once
V: TRBV6-6
DNA: TGTGCCAGCAGTTATCCCGCAGTCTATAATTCACCCCTCCACTTT
CDR3: CASSYPAVYNSPLHF

J: TRBJ2-5
D: .
size: .
V: TRBV14
DNA: TGTGCCAGCAGCCAAGTCGGCGGGTCGAGGGAGACCCAGTACTTC
CDR3: CASSQVGGSRETQYF

J: TRBJ1-1
D: .
size: .
V: TRBV5-1
DNA: TGCGCCAGCAGCTTGGAATCATACATGAACACTGAAGCTTTCTTT
CDR3: CASSLESYMNTEAFF

J: TRBJ2-7
D: .
size: few
V: TRBV18
DNA: TGTGCCAGCTCACCGCAGGGGACCGAGCAGTACTTC
CDR3: CASSPQGTEQYF

J: TRBJ2-7
D: TRBD1
size: .
V: TRBV28
DNA: TGTGCCAGCAGTACGCGACAGGGCCACGAGCAGTACTTC
CDR3: CASSTRQGHEQYF

J: TRBJ2-3
D: TRBD2
size: .
V: TRBV7-2
DNA: TGTGCCAGCAGCAGGAGGACTAGCGGGAGGACAGATACGCAGTATTTT
CDR3: CASSRRTSGRTDTQYF

J: TRBJ2-3
D: .
size: .
V: TRBV7-5
DNA: TGTGCCAGAAGCTTAAATGGAGGGACAGGCGCTACTAGCACAGATACGCAGTATTTT
CDR3: CARSLNGGTGATSTDTQYF

J: TRBJ2-3
D: .
size: once
V: TRBV7-2
DNA: TGTGCCAGCAGCTCGCAGACTAGCACAGATACGCAGTATTTT
CDR3: CASSSQTSTDTQYF

J: TRBJ2-7
D: TRBD1
size: .
V: TRBV29-1
DNA: TGCAGCGTTGAGATAGGCGACAGGGGTTACGAGCAGTACTTC
CDR3: CSVEIGDRGYEQYF

J: TRBJ1-1
D: .
size: .
V: TRBV10-3
DNA: TGTGCCATCAGTGCGGCAGGCAACACTGAAGCTTTCTTT
CDR3: CAISAAGNTEAFF

J: TRBJ1-2
D: .
size: once
V: TRBV18
DNA: TGTGCCAGCTCACCAGCAGGGGCTAACTATGGCTACACCTTC
CDR3: CASSPAGANYGYTF

J: TRBJ2-5
D: TRBD1
size: .
V: TRBV25-1
DNA: TGTGCCAGCGCTCCACGGGTGACAGGGGGAGGAGAGACCCAGTACTTC
CDR3: CASAPRVTGGGETQYF

J: TRBJ2-3
D: TRBD2
size: few
V: TRBV7-8
DNA: TGTGCCAGCAGCTTAGTGCCTAGCGGCTACACAGATACGCAGTATTTT
CDR3: CASSLVPSGYTDTQYF

J: TRBJ2-1
D: TRBD2
size: .
V: TRBV28
DNA: TGTGCCAGCAGTACCCCGGGACTAGTGGGGAGAGAGCAGTTCTTC
CDR3: CASSTPGLVGREQFF

J: TRBJ2-1
D: TRBD2
size: .
V: TRBV10-3
DNA: TGTGCCATCCAGCGGGAGGGACCCCCCAATGAGCAGTTCTTC
CDR3: CAIQREGPPNEQFF

J: TRBJ1-1
D: .
size: once
V: TRBV27
DNA: TGTGCCAGCAGTACGGGACAACTTCTAAGAGCGAACACTGAAGCTTTCTTT
CDR3: CASSTGQLLRANTEAFF

J: TRBJ1-5
D: TRBD1
size: .
V: TRBV6-5
DNA: TGTGCCAGCAGATCCGGGACAGGGCACAATCAGCCCCAGCATTTT
CDR3: CASRSGTGHNQPQHF

J: TRBJ1-4
D: .
size: .
V: TRBV2
DNA: TGTGCCAGCAGTATGGACAGAGGAAATGAAAAACTGTTTTTT
CDR3: CASSMDRGNEKLFF

J: TRBJ1-1
D: .
size: .
V: TRBV6-5
DNA: TGTGCCAGCAGTTCCTACAGGGAGAACACTGAAGCTTTCTTT
CDR3: CASSSYRENTEAFF